This T cell receptor (beta chain) comes out of a study of T cells after yellow fever vaccination (dated by TCRdb to the late 2010s). Broadly, across the study: Libraries from fractions with low cell numbers were prepared with the SMART-Seq v4 Ultra Low Input RNA kit. Blood samples were taken at several timepoints before and after primary and secondary immunization, and bulk PBMC replicates and cell subsets were isolated. Two healthy male donors, one aged 18 to 30 and one aged 30 to 40 years, were included in the cohort. Bulk TCR alpha and beta repertoires were sequenced longitudinally to track T-cell clones before and after primary and booster YFV17D yellow fever vaccination. General conclusions and limits of the study: Most clones expanded after primary vaccination were re-detected after the booster (96% of CD4 and more than 70% of CD8), suggesting broad memory maintenance. Only two donors were included in the study, so the extent to which the findings can be generalized is limited. A small fraction of clonotypes showed up in both the CD4 and CD8 compartments, probably as a result of convergent recombination. Computational filtering was required because FACS-sorted repertoires could contain abundant contaminating clonotypes from the bulk population. The secondary T-cell response was weaker than the primary response but faster, peaking on day 5 instead of day 15.

TCR cDNA was made using 5'RACE template switching, a step that added a universal primer site and unique molecular identifiers. cDNA synthesis was primed from both the TCR alpha and TCR beta constant segments. Libraries were amplified in two PCR steps, with sample barcodes and sequencing adapters added in the second step. Sequencing of libraries was done on Illumina HiSeq 2500 (2x100 bp) or NovaSeq (2x150 bp). The published analysis was carried out like this. Demultiplexing of reads and collapsing into UMI consensus sequences were performed with MIGEC, and V(D)J alignment was carried out with MiXCR. Vaccine-responding clonotypes were defined with edgeR using replicate PBMC samples, requiring FDR below 0.01 and a log2 fold change above 5 up to day 15. Bulk clonotypes were assigned CD4 or CD8 identity according to which sequenced CD4 or CD8 repertoire held them at higher abundance. Clonotypes enriched at least 10-fold in dextramer-positive over dextramer-negative fractions were defined as NS4B-specific, and CD4-biased clonotypes were excluded. The public reads were reanalyzed by TCRdb: fastp trimming at Q25, MiXCR alignment, in-frame beta chains only. Identical CDR3 protein sequences are pooled into one entry, listed with their most common genes and DNA. It is TCRdb's table, rather than the study itself, that gives the V and J calls and clone size. This sample holds 75,000 to 100,000 distinct CDR3 sequences; around 9.8% were observed only once. Around a sixth of the sample belongs to the ten largest clones.

This clonotype was seen many times. The sample holds no much larger clone one base away, and base qualities are not on file. The CDR1 and CDR2 encoded by the germline V gene are SGDLS and YYNGEE. V trim: 1 base; J trim: 4 bases; unmatched bases: 3. From cysteine to phenylalanine, the CDR3 is 14 amino acids long. The sequence is cut down to CDR3 DNA, 42 bases in frame from base 1. This specimen's treatment or condition label, per the study, means: live attenuated yellow fever vaccine strain. A standard Ficoll-Paque protocol was used to isolate PBMCs from peripheral blood. Epitope-specific CD8 T cells were sorted using a dextramer loaded with the yellow fever NS4B epitope peptide, with anti-CD3 and anti-CD8 staining. TriZol was used to extract RNA from bulk PBMCs, from CD4 and CD8 fractions, and from dextramer-positive and dextramer-negative fractions.

The V gene is TRBV9 and the J gene is TRBJ2-7; a stretch of 9 junction bases matches TRBD1. The TCR comes from a man aged 18 to 30 who received the YFV17D yellow fever vaccine. Sample: CD8+ T cells not binding an NS4B(214-222) dextramer, sorted from PBMCs, taken around 15 days after the first yellow fever vaccination. This sample's cell subset or site label indicates: NS4B epitope dextramer-negative CD8 T cells. The CDR3 in this case is CASSVTGGEYEQYF. The nucleotide sequence is given as TGTGCCAGCAGCGTAACAGGGGGCGAATACGAGCAGTACTTC.